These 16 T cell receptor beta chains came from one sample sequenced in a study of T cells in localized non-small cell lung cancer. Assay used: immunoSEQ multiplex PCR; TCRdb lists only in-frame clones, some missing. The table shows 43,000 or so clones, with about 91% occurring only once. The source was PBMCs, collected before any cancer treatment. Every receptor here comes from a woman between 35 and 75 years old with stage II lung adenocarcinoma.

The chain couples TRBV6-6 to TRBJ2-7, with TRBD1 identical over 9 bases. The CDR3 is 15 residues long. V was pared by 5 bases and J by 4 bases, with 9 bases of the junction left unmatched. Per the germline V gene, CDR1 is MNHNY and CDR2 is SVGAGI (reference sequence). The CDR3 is CASSPIGQGRYEQYF. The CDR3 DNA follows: TGTGCCAGCAGTCCCATCGGACAGGGGAGGTACGAGCAGTACTTC.

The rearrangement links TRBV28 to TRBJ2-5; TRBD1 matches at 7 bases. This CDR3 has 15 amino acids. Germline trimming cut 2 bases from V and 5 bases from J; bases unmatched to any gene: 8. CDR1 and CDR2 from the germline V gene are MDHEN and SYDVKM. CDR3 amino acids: CASSLTGAQGETQYF. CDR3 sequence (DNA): TGTGCCAGCAGTTTAACAGGGGCGCAGGGTGAGACCCAGTACTTC.

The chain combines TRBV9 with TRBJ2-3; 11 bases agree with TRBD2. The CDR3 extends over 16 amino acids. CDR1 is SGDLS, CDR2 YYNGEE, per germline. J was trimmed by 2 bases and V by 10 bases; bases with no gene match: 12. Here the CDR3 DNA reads TGTGCCTCCTCCGGGACTAGCGGTCCTGCCACAGATACGCAGTATTTT. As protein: CASSGTSGPATDTQYF. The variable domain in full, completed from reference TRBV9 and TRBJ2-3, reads DSGVTQTPKHLITATGQRVTLRCSPRSGDLSVYWYQQSLDQGLQFLIQYYNGEERAKGNILERFSAQQFPDLHSELNLSSLELGDSALYFCASSGTSGPATDTQYFGPGTRLTVL.

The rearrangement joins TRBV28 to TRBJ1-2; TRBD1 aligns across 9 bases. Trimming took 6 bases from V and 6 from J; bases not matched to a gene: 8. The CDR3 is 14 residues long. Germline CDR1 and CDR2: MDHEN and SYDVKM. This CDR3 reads CASRSTGGGHGYTF. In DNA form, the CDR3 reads TGTGCCAGCAGATCGACAGGGGGAGGTCATGGCTACACCTTC.

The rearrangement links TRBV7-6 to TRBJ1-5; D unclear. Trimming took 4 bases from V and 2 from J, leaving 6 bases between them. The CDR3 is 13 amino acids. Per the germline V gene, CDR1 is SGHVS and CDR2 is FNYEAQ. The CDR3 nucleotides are TGTGCCAGCAGCTCCTGGGGCAATCAGCCCCAGCATTTT. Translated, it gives CASSSWGNQPQHF.

In nucleotides, the CDR3 is TGCGCCAGCATGGTAGCGGGAGTTGAGACCCAGTACTTC. Its protein product is CASMVAGVETQYF. The chain couples TRBV5-1 to TRBJ2-5; TRBD2 matches at 9 bases. The CDR3 contains 13 residues. The junction had 5 bases not matched to a gene; V was cut back by 6 bases and J by 5 bases. Germline V CDR1 and CDR2: SGHRS, YFSETQ.

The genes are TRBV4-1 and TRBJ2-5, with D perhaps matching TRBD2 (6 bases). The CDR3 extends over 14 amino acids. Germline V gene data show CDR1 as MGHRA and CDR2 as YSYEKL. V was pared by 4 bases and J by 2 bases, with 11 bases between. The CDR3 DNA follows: TGCGCCAGCAGCCGCGGGACGGGGCAAGAGACCCAGTACTTC. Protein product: CASSRGTGQETQYF.

CDR3 in DNA: TGTGCCAGCAGTAACGTTCAGGGTTACGAGCAGTACTTC. This codes for CASSNVQGYEQYF. The chain combines TRBV6-6 with TRBJ2-7, with a tentative D call TRBD1 (5 bases). The CDR3 is made up of 13 amino acids. Trimming left V 5 bases short and J 4 bases short, with 12 bases between. Germline V gives CDR1 MNHNY, CDR2 SVGAGI (reference sequence).

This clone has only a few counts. The CDR3 nucleotides are TGTGCCAGCAGCTTCAGACAGGGGCCTACGGCAGGAAACACCATATATTTT. It codes for CASSFRQGPTAGNTIYF. This chain uses TRBV5-5 with TRBJ1-3, with 8 nucleotides matching TRBD1. This CDR3 contains 17 residues. Germline assignment: CDR1 SGHKS and CDR2 YYEKEE (reference sequence). The J segment lost 4 bases and the V segment lost 2 bases, leaving 11 bases of the junction unmatched.

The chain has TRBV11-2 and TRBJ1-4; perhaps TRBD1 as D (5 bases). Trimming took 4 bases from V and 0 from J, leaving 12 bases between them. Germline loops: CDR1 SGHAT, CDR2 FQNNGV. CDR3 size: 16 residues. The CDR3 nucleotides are TGTGCCAGCAGCTCCAATTCAGGGTCAACTAATGAAAAACTGTTTTTT. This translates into CASSSNSGSTNEKLFF.

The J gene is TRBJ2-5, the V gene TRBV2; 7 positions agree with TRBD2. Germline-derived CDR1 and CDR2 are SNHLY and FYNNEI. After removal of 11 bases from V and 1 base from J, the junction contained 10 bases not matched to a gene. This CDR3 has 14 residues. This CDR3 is CAGGRGNVQETQYF. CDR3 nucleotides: TGTGCCGGAGGGCGGGGGAATGTCCAAGAGACCCAGTACTTC.

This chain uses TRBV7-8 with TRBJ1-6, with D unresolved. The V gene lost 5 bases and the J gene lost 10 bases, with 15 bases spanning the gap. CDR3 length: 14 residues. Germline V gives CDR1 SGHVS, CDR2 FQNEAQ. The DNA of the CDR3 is TGTGCCAGCAGCGTTTCGGTGATAGGGTCACCCCTCCACTTT. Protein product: CASSVSVIGSPLHF.

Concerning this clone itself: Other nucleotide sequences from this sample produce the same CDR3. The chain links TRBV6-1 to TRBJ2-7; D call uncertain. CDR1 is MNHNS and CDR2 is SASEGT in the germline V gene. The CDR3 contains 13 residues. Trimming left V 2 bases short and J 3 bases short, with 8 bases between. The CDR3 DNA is TGTGCCAGCAGTGAATCCAGGAGCTACGAGCAGTACTTC. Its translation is CASSESRSYEQYF.

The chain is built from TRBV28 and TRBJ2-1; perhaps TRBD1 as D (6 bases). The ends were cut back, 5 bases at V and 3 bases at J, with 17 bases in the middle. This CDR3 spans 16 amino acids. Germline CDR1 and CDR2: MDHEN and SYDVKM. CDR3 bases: TGTGCCAGCAGTACCCCCGGGGACACCATCTACAATGAGCAGTTCTTC. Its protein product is CASSTPGDTIYNEQFF. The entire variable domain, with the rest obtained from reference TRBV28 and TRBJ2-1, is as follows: DVKVTQSSRYLVKRTGEKVFLECVQDMDHENMFWYRQDPGLGLRLIYFSYDVKMKEKGDIPEGYSVSREKKERFSLILESASTNQTSMYLCASSTPGDTIYNEQFFGPGTRLTVL.

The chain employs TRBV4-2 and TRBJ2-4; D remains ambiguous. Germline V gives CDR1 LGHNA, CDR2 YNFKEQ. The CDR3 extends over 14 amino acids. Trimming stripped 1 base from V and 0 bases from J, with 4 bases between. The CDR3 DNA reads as TGTGCCAGCAGCCAAGTGGCAGCCAAAAACATTCAGTACTTC. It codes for CASSQVAAKNIQYF.

In DNA form, the CDR3 reads TGTGCCAGTAGTTTAACTTATGGCAGCACCTATGGCTACACCTTC. This translates into CASSLTYGSTYGYTF. The chain has TRBV19 and TRBJ1-2, with D hard to call. Germline V gene sequence: CDR1 LNHDA, CDR2 SQIVND (reference sequence). The V end was cut by 5 bases, the J end by 4 bases, with 17 bases between. The CDR3 has 15 residues.